A selection of T cell receptor beta chains follows, all from one sample in a study of T cell changes during pregnancy in multiple sclerosis. Assay used: immunoSEQ multiplex PCR; TCRdb lists only in-frame clones, some missing. The table has 95,000 to 110,000 clones, 85% to 95% seen once. Sequenced here: peripheral blood, sampled in the third trimester of pregnancy. Source of these receptors: a female donor in good health, enrolled as a control in a pregnancy study. Each CDR3 is given with its conserved first and last residue. A D gene is named only where the DNA matches it firmly. Clone size appears in some rows only: once, few, many, or a class for an expanded clone.

V	size	D	J	CDR3	DNA
TRBV9	-	-	TRBJ1-1	CASSVAEGKGTEAFF	TGTGCCAGCAGCGTAGCCGAGGGAAAAGGCACTGAAGCTTTCTTT
TRBV5-6	once	-	TRBJ1-1	CASSRGTALTEAFF	TGTGCCAGCAGCCGGGGTACAGCCTTGACTGAAGCTTTCTTT
TRBV5-1	-	-	TRBJ1-1	CASSLLAQGNTEAFF	TGCGCCAGCAGCTTGCTGGCACAGGGAAACACTGAAGCTTTCTTT
TRBV27	-	TRBD2	TRBJ2-1	CASSPQTSAEQFF	TGTGCCAGCAGTCCACAGACTAGCGCTGAGCAGTTCTTC
TRBV4-3	-	TRBD1	TRBJ1-2	CASSQDLQGADGYTF	TGCGCCAGCAGCCAAGATTTGCAGGGGGCCGATGGCTACACCTTC
TRBV7-2	-	-	TRBJ2-2	CASSSLDRLNTGELFF	TGTGCCAGCAGCTCCTTAGACAGACTGAACACCGGGGAGCTGTTTTTT
TRBV4-3	-	TRBD1	TRBJ2-5	CASSQRTGGLQETQYF	TGCGCCAGCAGCCAAAGGACAGGGGGTCTCCAAGAGACCCAGTACTTC
TRBV4-2	-	TRBD2	TRBJ2-7	CASSQGLGLAGPEQYF	TGTGCCAGCAGCCAAGGCCTAGGACTAGCGGGGCCCGAGCAGTACTTC
TRBV5-4	-	TRBD2	TRBJ2-5	CASSLGSSGNQETQYF	TGTGCCAGCAGCTTGGGTTCTAGCGGAAATCAAGAGACCCAGTACTTC
TRBV28	-	-	TRBJ1-1	CASATPRSTEAFF	TGTGCCAGCGCCACCCCGCGGAGCACTGAAGCTTTCTTT
TRBV6-5	-	-	TRBJ1-3	CASRNSPSSGNTIYF	TGTGCCAGCAGGAACAGCCCAAGCTCTGGAAACACCATATATTTT
TRBV7-3	-	-	TRBJ2-7	CASSPTQGSYEQYF	TGTGCCAGCAGCCCCACCCAGGGCTCCTACGAGCAGTACTTC
TRBV10-3	-	TRBD2	TRBJ2-5	CAISGRILAGQETQYF	TGTGCCATCAGCGGGCGGATACTAGCGGGGCAAGAGACCCAGTACTTC
TRBV25-1	-	-	TRBJ1-1	CASSAGTEAFF	TGTGCCAGCAGTGCTGGGACAGAAGCTTTCTTT
TRBV5-1	-	TRBD1	TRBJ2-5	CASSLDRGDQETQYF	TGCGCCAGCAGCTTGGACAGGGGGGACCAAGAGACCCAGTACTTC
TRBV7-2	-	TRBD1	TRBJ1-2	CASSSTGGLGYGYTF	TGTGCCAGCAGCTCGACAGGGGGCTTGGGTTATGGCTACACCTTC
TRBV4-3	-	TRBD1	TRBJ1-6	CASSQDGQGYNSPLHF	TGCGCCAGCAGCCAAGATGGACAGGGGTATAATTCACCCCTCCACTTT
TRBV4-3	-	TRBD1	TRBJ1-1	CASSGRTGEAFF	TGCGCCAGCAGCGGGAGGACAGGGGAAGCTTTCTTT
TRBV28	-	-	TRBJ1-2	CASSTVGDGYGYTF	TGTGCCAGCAGTACGGTAGGGGATGGCTATGGCTACACCTTC
TRBV7-9	-	-	TRBJ1-2	CASSTPTGGYGYTF	TGTGCCAGCAGCACTCCCACGGGAGGCTATGGCTACACCTTC
TRBV11-3	-	TRBD1	TRBJ1-2	CASSPFRQGGGYTF	TGTGCCAGCAGCCCATTTCGACAGGGAGGAGGCTACACCTTC
TRBV5-8	-	-	TRBJ1-1	CASSFSGVVGITEAFF	TGTGCCAGCAGCTTCTCAGGGGTGGTGGGAATCACTGAAGCTTTCTTT
TRBV6-5	-	TRBD2	TRBJ2-7	CASSYSQSGGANEQYF	TGTGCCAGCAGTTACTCCCAGTCCGGGGGGGCGAACGAGCAGTACTTC
TRBV18	-	-	TRBJ2-3	CASSPRASGQTQGDTQYF	TGTGCCAGCTCACCAAGGGCTTCTGGACAGACACAAGGAGATACGCAGTATTTT
TRBV19	-	-	TRBJ1-2	CASTHGGGYTF	TGTGCCAGTACGCATGGGGGCGGCTACACCTTC
TRBV25-1	once	TRBD1	TRBJ2-1	CASSEAQGANLYNEQFF	TGTGCCAGCAGTGAGGCGCAGGGGGCTAATCTCTACAATGAGCAGTTCTTC
TRBV6-5	-	TRBD1	TRBJ1-4	CASSATGGNEKLFF	TGTGCCAGCAGTGCTACAGGGGGTAATGAAAAACTGTTTTTT
TRBV15	-	TRBD1	TRBJ1-5	CATSRGQGSRPQHF	TGTGCCACCAGCAGAGGACAGGGAAGTCGGCCCCAGCATTTT
TRBV11-3	-	-	TRBJ1-3	CASSFDRSGNTIYF	TGTGCCAGCAGCTTCGACAGGAGTGGAAACACCATATATTTT
TRBV6-5	-	-	TRBJ1-1	CASSPFAGAKTEAFF	TGTGCCAGCAGTCCCTTTGCAGGGGCCAAGACTGAAGCTTTCTTT
TRBV7-9	-	TRBD1	TRBJ1-6	CASSPGGTGGSSPLHF	TGTGCCAGCAGCCCCGGTGGGACAGGGGGAAGTTCACCCCTCCACTTT
TRBV7-2	-	TRBD1	TRBJ2-5	CASSRNRGDQETQYF	TGTGCCAGCAGCCGAAACAGGGGTGATCAAGAGACCCAGTACTTC
TRBV30	-	-	TRBJ1-1	CAWSPTGYTEAFF	TGTGCCTGGAGCCCAACAGGTTACACTGAAGCTTTCTTT
TRBV6-1	-	-	TRBJ1-2	CASSRTDYGYTF	TGTGCCAGCAGTAGGACAGACTATGGCTACACCTTC
TRBV9	-	-	TRBJ1-1	CASSVTGEAPEAFF	TGTGCCAGCAGCGTAACCGGGGAAGCGCCTGAAGCTTTCTTT
TRBV2	-	TRBD1	TRBJ1-3	CASGDSSSGNTIYF	TGTGCCAGCGGGGACAGTAGCTCTGGAAACACCATATATTTT
TRBV9	-	TRBD1	TRBJ1-1	CASSGTGVRTEAFF	TGTGCCAGCAGCGGGACAGGGGTGAGAACTGAAGCTTTCTTT
TRBV28	once	TRBD1	TRBJ1-4	CASSTRQGDEKLFF	TGTGCCAGCAGTACTCGACAGGGGGATGAAAAACTGTTTTTT
TRBV7-2	-	-	TRBJ1-1	CASSQRQANTEAFF	TGTGCCAGCAGCCAAAGACAGGCGAACACTGAAGCTTTCTTT
TRBV6-4	few	-	TRBJ2-7	CASSDSGGEVGEQYF	TGTGCCAGCAGTGACTCTGGGGGCGAAGTGGGCGAGCAGTACTTC
TRBV5-8	-	TRBD1	TRBJ2-1	CASSLVRGQGYNEQFF	TGTGCCAGCAGCTTGGTGAGGGGGCAGGGTTACAATGAGCAGTTCTTC
TRBV5-1	-	-	TRBJ2-1	CASSLQVVHEQFF	TGCGCCAGCAGCCTACAGGTTGTCCATGAGCAGTTCTTC
TRBV6-5	-	TRBD1	TRBJ1-2	CASSYHRDRDYGYTF	TGTGCCAGCAGTTACCACCGGGACAGGGACTATGGCTACACCTTC
TRBV2	-	TRBD1	TRBJ2-5	CASSEEGTGPGETQYF	TGTGCCAGCAGTGAGGAGGGGACAGGCCCCGGGGAGACCCAGTACTTC
TRBV21-1	-	-	TRBJ1-6	CASRMGQPRSPLHF	TGTGCCAGCAGGATGGGACAGCCAAGGTCACCCCTCCACTTT
TRBV5-1	-	TRBD1	TRBJ2-6	CAIRETGGAGANVLTF	TGCGCCATCCGAGAAACAGGGGGCGCTGGGGCCAACGTCCTGACTTTC
TRBV6-4	-	-	TRBJ1-2	CASSDSARQGYTF	TGTGCCAGCAGTGACTCCGCCCGTCAGGGCTACACCTTC
TRBV7-3	-	TRBD2	TRBJ2-3	CASSLTAGVTDTQYF	TGTGCCAGCAGCTTAACCGCGGGGGTCACAGATACGCAGTATTTT